This TCR beta chain was observed in a study of T cell responses to AZD1222 COVID-19 vaccine. Regarding the study as a whole: Dominant at 160-218 and 743-854, vaccine-associated CD4 TCRs also spanned spike. White British people made up most donors, females outnumbered males, and clonal diversity was possibly underestimated. Seropositive status at baseline applied to only five or six AZD1222 recipients.

About this clone itself: The antigen is undetermined.

The V gene end was trimmed by 5 bases and the J gene end by 4 bases; junction bases not matched to a gene: 8. CDR3 length: 15 amino acids. Germline V gene sequence: CDR1 SGHVS, CDR2 FQNEAQ. TCRdb's table, derived via immunoSEQ multiplex PCR, lists solely in-frame clones and lacks some. The sample carries more than 140,000 clones, more than 70% recorded once. The TCR comes from an adult in good health. Sequenced here: peripheral blood, sampled on day 0 of AZD1222 vaccination. V usage is TRBV7-8 and J usage is TRBJ1-5, with 7 positions matching TRBD1. DNA of the CDR3: TGTGCCAGCAGCCCGGGACAGCGAATGAATCAGCCCCAGCATTTT. Translation: CASSPGQRMNQPQHF.